The clone carrying this TCR beta chain came up once. This entry comes from a study of control samples from healthy donors and cancer patients. V lost 0 bases and J 6 bases, leaving 11 bases between the germline ends. The CDR3 covers 15 residues. Germline CDR1 LGHDT, CDR2 YNNKEL (reference sequence). Produced via immunoSEQ multiplex PCR; TCRdb's table is partial and in-frame only. The sample lists 20,000 or so clones, 85% to 90% occurring once. Sequenced: PBMCs. The rearrangement joins TRBV3-1 (or the pseudogene TRBV3-2) to TRBJ2-2; TRBD2 might be the D (5 bases). This TCR was recovered from a woman between 55 and 75 years old with head and neck cancer. CDR3 sequence: CASSQDYGVSGELFF. In DNA form, the CDR3 reads TGTGCCAGCAGCCAAGACTACGGGGTGTCCGGGGAGCTGTTTTTT.